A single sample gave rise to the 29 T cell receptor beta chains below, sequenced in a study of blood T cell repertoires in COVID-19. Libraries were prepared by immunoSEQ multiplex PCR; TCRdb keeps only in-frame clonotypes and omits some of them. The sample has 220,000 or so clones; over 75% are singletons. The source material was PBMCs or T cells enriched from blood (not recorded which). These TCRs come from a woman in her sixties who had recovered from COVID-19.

The CDR3 DNA follows: TGTGCCAGCAGCCCTTGGGGGGCCTACGAGCAGTACTTC. It yields the protein CASSPWGAYEQYF. The gene calls are TRBV14 and TRBJ2-7; the D gene is possibly TRBD2 (6 bases). This CDR3 contains 13 residues. The V and J ends lost 4 bases and 2 bases respectively, with 9 bases between them. Germline CDR1 is SGHDN and CDR2 is FVKESK.

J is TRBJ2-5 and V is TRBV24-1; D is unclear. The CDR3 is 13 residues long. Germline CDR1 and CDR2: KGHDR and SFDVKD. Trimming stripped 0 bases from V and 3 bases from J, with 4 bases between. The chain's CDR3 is CATSDLLEETQYF. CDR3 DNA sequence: TGTGCCACCAGTGATTTGCTAGAAGAGACCCAGTACTTC.

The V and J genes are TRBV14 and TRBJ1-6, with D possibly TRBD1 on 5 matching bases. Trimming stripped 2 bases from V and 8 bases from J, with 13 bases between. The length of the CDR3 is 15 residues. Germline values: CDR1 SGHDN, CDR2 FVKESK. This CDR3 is CASSQIGGKDSPLHF. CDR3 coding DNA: TGTGCCAGCAGCCAAATCGGGGGGAAGGATTCACCCCTCCACTTT.

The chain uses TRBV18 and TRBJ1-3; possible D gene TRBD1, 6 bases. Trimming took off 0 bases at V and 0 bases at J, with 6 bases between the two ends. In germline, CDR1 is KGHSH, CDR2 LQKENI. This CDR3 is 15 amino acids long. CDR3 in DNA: TGTGCCAGCTCACCACCGACAGGCTCTGGAAACACCATATATTTT. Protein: CASSPPTGSGNTIYF.

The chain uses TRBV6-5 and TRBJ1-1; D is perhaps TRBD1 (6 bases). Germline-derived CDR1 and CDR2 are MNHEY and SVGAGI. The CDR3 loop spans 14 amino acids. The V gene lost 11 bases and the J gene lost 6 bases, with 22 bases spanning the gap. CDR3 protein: CASQGGGRVAEAFF. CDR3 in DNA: TGTGCCTCCCAAGGCGGGGGGCGTGTGGCTGAAGCTTTCTTT.

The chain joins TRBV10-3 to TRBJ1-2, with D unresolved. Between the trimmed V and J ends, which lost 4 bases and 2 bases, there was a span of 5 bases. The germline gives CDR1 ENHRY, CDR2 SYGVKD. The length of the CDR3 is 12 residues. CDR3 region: CAISGANYGYTF. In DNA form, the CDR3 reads TGTGCCATCAGTGGGGCGAACTATGGCTACACCTTC.

CDR3 in DNA: TGTGCCAGCAGCTCCGCCGGGACACCCTCGGACTATGGCTACACCTTC. Amino acids: CASSSAGTPSDYGYTF. The V gene is TRBV5-4, the J gene TRBJ1-2, with D perhaps matching TRBD1 (6 bases). Germline V CDR1 and CDR2: SGHNT, YYREEE (reference sequence). The CDR3 spans 16 residues. Trimming pared 3 bases from V and 3 bases from J, leaving 18 bases between.

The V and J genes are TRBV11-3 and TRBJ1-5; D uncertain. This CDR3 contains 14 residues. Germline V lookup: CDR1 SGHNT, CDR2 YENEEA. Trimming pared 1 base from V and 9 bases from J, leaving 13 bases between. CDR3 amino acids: CASSLVEGLGPQHF. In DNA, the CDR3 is TGTGCCAGCAGCTTAGTCGAGGGCCTAGGGCCCCAGCATTTT.

The CDR3 is CASSLVKVYYSYEQYF. In DNA form, the CDR3 reads TGTGCCAGCAGCTTAGTGAAGGTGTACTACTCCTACGAGCAGTACTTC. This chain joins TRBV7-2 and TRBJ2-7; D not certain. CDR1 is SGHTA, CDR2 FQGNSA, per germline. Trimming shortened V by 1 base and J by 0 bases, and 13 bases separated the two germline ends. The CDR3 covers 16 residues.

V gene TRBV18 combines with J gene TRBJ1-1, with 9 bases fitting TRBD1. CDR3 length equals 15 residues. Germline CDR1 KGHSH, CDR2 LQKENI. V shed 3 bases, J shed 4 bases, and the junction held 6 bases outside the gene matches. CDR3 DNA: TGTGCCAGCTCACCTACAGGGGGCGTGGGCACTGAAGCTTTCTTT. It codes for CASSPTGGVGTEAFF.

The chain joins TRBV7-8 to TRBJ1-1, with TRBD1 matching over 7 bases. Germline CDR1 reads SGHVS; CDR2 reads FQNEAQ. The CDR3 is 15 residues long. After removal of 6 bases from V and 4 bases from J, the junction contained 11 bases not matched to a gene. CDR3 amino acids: CASRRLEGATTEAFF. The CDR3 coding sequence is TGTGCCAGCAGGCGACTTGAGGGGGCGACCACTGAAGCTTTCTTT. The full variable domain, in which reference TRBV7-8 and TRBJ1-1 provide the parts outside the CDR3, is GAGVSQSPRYKVAKRGQDVALRCDPISGHVSLFWYQQALGQGPEFLTYFQNEAQLDKSGLPSDRFFAERPEGSVSTLKIQRTQQEDSAVYLCASRRLEGATTEAFFGQGTRLTVV.

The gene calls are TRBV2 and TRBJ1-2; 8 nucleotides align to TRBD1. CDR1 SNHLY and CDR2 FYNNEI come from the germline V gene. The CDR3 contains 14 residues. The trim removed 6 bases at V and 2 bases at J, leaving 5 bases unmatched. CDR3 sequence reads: CASSARTGNYGYTF. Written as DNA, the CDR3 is TGTGCCAGCAGCGCCCGGACAGGGAACTATGGCTACACCTTC.

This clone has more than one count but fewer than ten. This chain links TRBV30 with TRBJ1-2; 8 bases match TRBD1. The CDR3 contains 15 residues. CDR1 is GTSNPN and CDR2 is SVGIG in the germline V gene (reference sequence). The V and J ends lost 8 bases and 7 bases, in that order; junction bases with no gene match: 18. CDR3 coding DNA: TGTGCCACCGAGGGGGGAACAGGGGGTCTCGGTGGCTACACCTTC. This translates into CATEGGTGGLGGYTF.

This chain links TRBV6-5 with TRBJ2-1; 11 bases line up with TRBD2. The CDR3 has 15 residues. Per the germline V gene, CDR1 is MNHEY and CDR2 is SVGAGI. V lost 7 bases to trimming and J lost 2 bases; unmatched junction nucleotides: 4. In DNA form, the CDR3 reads TGTGCCAGCACCTCGACTAGCGGGGCCTACAATGAGCAGTTCTTC. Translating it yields CASTSTSGAYNEQFF.

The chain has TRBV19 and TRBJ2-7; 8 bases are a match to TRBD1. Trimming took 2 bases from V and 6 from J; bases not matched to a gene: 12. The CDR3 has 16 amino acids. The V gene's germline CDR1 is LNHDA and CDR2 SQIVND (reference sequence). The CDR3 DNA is TGTGCCAGTAGTATAATCTCGACAGGGGCGGTGAGCGAGCAGTACTTC. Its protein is CASSIISTGAVSEQYF.

CDR3 loop: CASSEARDRTLSYNEQFF. The CDR3 nucleotides are TGTGCCAGCAGTGAAGCCCGGGACAGGACCCTCTCCTACAATGAGCAGTTCTTC. The chain employs TRBV6-1 and TRBJ2-1; 8 bases fit TRBD1. Germline assignment: CDR1 MNHNS and CDR2 SASEGT. The J segment lost 0 bases and the V segment lost 0 bases, leaving 7 bases of the junction unmatched. This CDR3 spans 18 amino acids.

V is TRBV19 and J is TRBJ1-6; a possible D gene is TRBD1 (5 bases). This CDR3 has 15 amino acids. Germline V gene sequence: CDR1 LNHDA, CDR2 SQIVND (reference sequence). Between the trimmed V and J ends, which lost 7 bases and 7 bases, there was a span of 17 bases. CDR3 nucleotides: TGTGCCAGTAAACCCCAGGGCCGTGGAAATTCACCCCTCCACTTT. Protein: CASKPQGRGNSPLHF.

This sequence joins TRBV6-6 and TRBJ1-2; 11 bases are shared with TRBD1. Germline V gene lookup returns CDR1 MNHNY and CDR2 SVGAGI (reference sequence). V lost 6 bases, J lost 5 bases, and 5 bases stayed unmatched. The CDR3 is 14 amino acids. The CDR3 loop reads CASSRTGGAYGYTF. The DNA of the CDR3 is TGTGCCAGCAGCCGGACAGGGGGCGCTTATGGCTACACCTTC.

The CDR3 is CASSQDFRGNQPQHF. For the CDR3, the DNA is TGTGCCAGCAGCCAAGATTTCAGGGGCAATCAGCCCCAGCATTTT. J is TRBJ1-5 and V is TRBV3-1 (or the pseudogene TRBV3-2); D perhaps matches TRBD1 (5 bases). V was shortened by 0 bases and J by 2 bases, with 8 bases between the two germline ends. The germline gives CDR1 LGHDT, CDR2 YNNKEL (reference sequence). The CDR3 length is 15 residues.

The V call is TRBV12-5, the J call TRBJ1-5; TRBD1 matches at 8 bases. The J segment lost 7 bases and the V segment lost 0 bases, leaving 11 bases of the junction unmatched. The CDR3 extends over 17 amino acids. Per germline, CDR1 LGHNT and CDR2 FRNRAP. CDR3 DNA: TGTGCTAGTGGTTTGGTAAAGGCCAGGGGGCGCGGACAGCCCCAGCATTTT. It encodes CASGLVKARGRGQPQHF.

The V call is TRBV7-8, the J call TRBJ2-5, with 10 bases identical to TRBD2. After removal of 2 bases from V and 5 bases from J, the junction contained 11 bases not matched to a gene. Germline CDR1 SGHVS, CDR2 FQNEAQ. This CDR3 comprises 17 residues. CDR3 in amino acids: CASSLRTSGRDSETQYF. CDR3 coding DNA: TGTGCCAGCAGCTTACGAACGAGCGGGAGGGATTCGGAGACCCAGTACTTC.

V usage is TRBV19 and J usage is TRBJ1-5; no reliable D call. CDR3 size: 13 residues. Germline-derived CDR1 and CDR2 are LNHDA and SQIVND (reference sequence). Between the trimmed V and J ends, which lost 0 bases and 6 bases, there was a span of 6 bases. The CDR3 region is CASSIEGPQPQHF. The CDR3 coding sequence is TGTGCCAGTAGTATAGAGGGCCCTCAGCCCCAGCATTTT.

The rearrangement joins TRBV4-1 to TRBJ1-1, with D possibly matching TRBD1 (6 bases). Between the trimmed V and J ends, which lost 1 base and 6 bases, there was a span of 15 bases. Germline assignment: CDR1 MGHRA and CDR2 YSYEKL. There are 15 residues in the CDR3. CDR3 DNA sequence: TGCGCCAGCAGCCAAGGAAGACAGGCGGTATCTGAAGCTTTCTTT. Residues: CASSQGRQAVSEAFF.

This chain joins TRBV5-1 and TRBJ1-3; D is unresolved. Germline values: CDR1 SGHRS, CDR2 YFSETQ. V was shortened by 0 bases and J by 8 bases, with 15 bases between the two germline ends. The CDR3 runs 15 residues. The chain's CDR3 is CASSLEVGLRDTIYF. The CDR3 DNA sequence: TGCGCCAGCAGCTTGGAGGTTGGACTACGGGACACCATATATTTT. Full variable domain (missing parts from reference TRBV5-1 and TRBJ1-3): KAGVTQTPRYLIKTRGQQVTLSCSPISGHRSVSWYQQTPGQGLQFLFEYFSETQRNKGNFPGRFSGRQFSNSRSEMNVSTLELGDSALYLCASSLEVGLRDTIYFGEGSWLTVV.

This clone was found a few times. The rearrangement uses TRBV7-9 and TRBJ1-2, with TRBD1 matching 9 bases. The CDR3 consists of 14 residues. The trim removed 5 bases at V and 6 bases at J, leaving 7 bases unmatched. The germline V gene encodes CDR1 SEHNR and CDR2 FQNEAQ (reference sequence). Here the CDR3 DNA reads TGTGCCAGCAGCGCGCAGACAGGGGGTGATGGCTACACCTTC. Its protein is CASSAQTGGDGYTF.

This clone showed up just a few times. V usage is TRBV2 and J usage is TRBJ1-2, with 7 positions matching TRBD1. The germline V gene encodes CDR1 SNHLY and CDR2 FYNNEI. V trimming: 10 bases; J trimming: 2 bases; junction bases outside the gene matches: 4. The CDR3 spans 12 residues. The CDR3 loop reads CATSGQNYGYTF. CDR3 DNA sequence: TGTGCCACTTCGGGACAGAACTATGGCTACACCTTC. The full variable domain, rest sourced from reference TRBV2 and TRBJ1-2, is EPEVTQTPSHQVTQMGQEVILRCVPISNHLYFYWYRQILGQKVEFLVSFYNNEISEKSEIFDDQFSVERPDGSNFTLKIRSTKLEDSAMYFCATSGQNYGYTFGSGTRLTVV.

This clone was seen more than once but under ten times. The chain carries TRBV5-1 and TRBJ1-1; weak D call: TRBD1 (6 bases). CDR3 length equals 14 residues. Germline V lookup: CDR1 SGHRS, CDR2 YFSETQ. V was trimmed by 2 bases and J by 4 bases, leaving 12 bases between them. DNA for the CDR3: TGCGCCAGCAGCTTAGCCAGGGGAGCCACTGAAGCTTTCTTT. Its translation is CASSLARGATEAFF.

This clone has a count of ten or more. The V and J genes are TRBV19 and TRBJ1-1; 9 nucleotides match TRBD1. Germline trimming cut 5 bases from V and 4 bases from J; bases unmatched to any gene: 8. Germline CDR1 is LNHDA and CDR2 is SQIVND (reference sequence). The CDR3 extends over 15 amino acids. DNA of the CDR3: TGTGCCAGTAGTGACGCCGACAGGGGGATCACTGAAGCTTTCTTT. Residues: CASSDADRGITEAFF.

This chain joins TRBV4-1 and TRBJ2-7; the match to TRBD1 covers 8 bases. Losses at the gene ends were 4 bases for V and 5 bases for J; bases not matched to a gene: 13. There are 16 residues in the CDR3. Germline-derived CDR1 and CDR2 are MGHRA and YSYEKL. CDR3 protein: CASSLTTGQGAHEQYF. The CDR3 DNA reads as TGCGCCAGCAGCCTTACAACCGGGCAGGGGGCTCACGAGCAGTACTTC.